This record looks at one T cell receptor beta chain sequence and its context. Its antigen has not been determined. Qualities for individual bases were not recorded, and no much larger clone is one base off. TCRbeta CDR3 regions were amplified from genomic DNA by means of the immunoSEQ Assay, a bias-controlled multiplex PCR. The authors' analysis ran thus. The number of nucleated cells in each sample was estimated by amplification of reference gene primers within the assay. To quantify the absolute abundance of each unique TCRbeta CDR3 rearrangement, sequence reads were collapsed and filtered. For each sample, productive Simpson clonality was calculated as the square root of Simpson's diversity index across productive rearrangements. Drawn from immuneACCESS, this table holds only the in-frame rearrangements with V and J called that TCRdb kept. Clones are partly lost; checked studies trace under half to an unresolved V gene and leave the rest unexplained. Clone size and V and J calls were adopted from that table, with D and trimming inferred from the DNA. The sample table shows 300,000 to 450,000 clones, and about 87% are seen once. Of the sample, roughly 2% falls within the top ten clones.

This specimen belongs to a study of blood T cell repertoires in COVID-19 (TCRdb year 2020). About the investigation overall: Recovered participants in ImmuneRACE Cohort 3 were defined by two consecutive negative NP/OP PCR tests, clearance by a healthcare professional, or resolution of symptoms. Collaborator samples came from the United States, Italy and Spain and covered acute and convalescent phases of COVID-19. The prospective study material was composed of cDNA or gDNA derived from T cells, B-cell-depleted T cells, or PBMCs. Deeply sampled blood TCRbeta repertoires from subjects exposed to, actively infected with, or recovered from COVID-19 were included in the dataset. The repertoires were made available in a free public database intended to serve as a resource for research on the immune response to SARS-CoV-2. Samples were obtained from the ongoing ImmuneRACE study (first 160 participants) and from over 1,000 subjects provided by 6 global collaborators. Sample metadata almost always included a de-identified subject ID, COVID-19 status, age in years and sex. Where available, HLA class I and class II types were taken from metadata supplied by the sample provider and were not determined by assay-based typing.

Via the germline V gene, CDR1 is SGHVS and CDR2 FQNEAQ. The CDR3 runs 14 amino acids, cysteine and phenylalanine included. The read is trimmed to its CDR3 DNA, 42 bases read in frame from base 1. Deletion took 6 bases off V and 4 bases off J, with a span of 13 bases between the germline ends. Overall study results and their limits: Clinical and demographic metadata were provided uncurated, with the amount varying by source and participant.

Enrolling through a virtual design, the prospective study's participants ranged in age from about 18 to 100 years and lived across roughly 23 United States geographic areas. In the prospective study, participants were assigned to cohorts based on the clinical history participants reported in a screening survey and a study questionnaire. Each participant in the prospective study had whole blood, serum and a nasopharyngeal or oropharyngeal swab collected by mobile phlebotomists. Participants in the prospective study had the option to provide additional blood draws and questionnaires over an approximately two-month period. Blood samples from the prospective study were shipped frozen or at room temperature prior to DNA extraction.

The sequenced material came from PBMCs or T cells enriched from blood (not recorded which). Recombination joined TRBV7-8 with TRBJ1-3; D gene: possibly TRBD1, on 5 matching bases. The source is a man aged 35 to 55 in a cohort exposed to, infected with or recovered from COVID-19 (not recorded which). The CDR3 corresponds to CASSNGGLGNTIYF. The bases are TGTGCCAGCAGTAACGGGGGATTGGGAAACACCATATATTTT.